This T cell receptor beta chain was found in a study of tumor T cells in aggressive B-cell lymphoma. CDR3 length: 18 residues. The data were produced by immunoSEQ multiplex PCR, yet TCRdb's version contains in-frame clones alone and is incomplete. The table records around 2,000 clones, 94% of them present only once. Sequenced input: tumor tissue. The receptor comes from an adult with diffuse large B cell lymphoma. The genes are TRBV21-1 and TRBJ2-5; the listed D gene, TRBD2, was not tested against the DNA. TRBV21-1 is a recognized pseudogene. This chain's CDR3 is CASSKGGLAGESQETQYF. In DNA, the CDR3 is TGTGCCAGCAGCAAAGGGGGCCTAGCGGGAGAATCCCAAGAGACCCAGTACTTC.